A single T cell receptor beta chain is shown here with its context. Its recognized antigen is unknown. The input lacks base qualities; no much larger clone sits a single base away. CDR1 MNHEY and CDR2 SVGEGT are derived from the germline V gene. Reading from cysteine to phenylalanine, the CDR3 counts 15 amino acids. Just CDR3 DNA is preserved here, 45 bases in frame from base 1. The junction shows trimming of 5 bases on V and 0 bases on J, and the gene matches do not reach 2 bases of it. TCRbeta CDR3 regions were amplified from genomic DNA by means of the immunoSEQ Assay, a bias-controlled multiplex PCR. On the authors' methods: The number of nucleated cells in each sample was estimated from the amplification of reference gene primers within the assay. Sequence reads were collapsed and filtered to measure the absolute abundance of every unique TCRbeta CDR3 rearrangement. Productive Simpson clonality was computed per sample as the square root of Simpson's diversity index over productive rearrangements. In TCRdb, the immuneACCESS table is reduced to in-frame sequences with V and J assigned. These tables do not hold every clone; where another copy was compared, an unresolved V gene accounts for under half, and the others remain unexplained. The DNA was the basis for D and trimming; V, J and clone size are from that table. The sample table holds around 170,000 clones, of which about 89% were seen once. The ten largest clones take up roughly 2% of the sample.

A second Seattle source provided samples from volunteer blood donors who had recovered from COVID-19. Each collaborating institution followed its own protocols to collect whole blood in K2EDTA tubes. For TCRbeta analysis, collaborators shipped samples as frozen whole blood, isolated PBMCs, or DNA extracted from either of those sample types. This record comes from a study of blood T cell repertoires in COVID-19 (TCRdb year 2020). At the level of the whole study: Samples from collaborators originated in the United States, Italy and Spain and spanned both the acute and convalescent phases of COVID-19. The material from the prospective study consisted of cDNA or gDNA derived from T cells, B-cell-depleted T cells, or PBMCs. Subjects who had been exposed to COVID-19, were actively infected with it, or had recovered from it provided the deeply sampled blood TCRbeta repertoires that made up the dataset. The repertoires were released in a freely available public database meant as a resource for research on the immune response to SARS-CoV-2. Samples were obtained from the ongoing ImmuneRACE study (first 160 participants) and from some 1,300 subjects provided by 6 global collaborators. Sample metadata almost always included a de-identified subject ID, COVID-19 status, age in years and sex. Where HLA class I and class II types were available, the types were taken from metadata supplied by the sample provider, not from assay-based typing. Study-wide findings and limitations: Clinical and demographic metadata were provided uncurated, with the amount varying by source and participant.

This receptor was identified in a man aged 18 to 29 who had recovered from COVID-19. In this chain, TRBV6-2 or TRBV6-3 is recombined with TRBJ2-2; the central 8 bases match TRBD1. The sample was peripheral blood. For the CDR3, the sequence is CASSQGAANTGELFF. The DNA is TGTGCCAGCAGTCAGGGGGCGGCGAACACCGGGGAGCTGTTTTTT.